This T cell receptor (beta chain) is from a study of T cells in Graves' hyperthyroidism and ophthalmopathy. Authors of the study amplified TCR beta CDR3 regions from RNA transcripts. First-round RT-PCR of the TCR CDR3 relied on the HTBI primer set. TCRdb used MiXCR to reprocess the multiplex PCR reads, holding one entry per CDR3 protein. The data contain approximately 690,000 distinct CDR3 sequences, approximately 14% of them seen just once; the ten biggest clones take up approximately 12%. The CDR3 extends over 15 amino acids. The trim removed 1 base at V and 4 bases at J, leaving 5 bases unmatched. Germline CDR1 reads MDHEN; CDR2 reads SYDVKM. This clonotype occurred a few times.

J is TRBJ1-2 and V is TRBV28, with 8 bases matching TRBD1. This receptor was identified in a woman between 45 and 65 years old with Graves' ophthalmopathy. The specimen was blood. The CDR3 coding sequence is TGTGCCAGCAGTTTATTTCAGGGGGCATCCTATGGCTACACCTTC. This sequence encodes CASSLFQGASYGYTF.